The 29 T cell receptor beta chains presented below share a single source sample, sequenced in a study of CD8 T cells in ankylosing spondylitis. Study-level findings and limits: Seemingly characteristic of ankylosing spondylitis blood was a TCR beta motif consisting of about 8 highly homologous variants.

Antigens of these TCRs are unknown. TCRdb reanalysed the 5' RACE reads using MiXCR and keeps one entry per CDR3 protein. Of roughly 400,000 distinct CDR3 sequences in the sample, about 20% are singletons; the top ten hold 16%. Sequencing was carried out using blood, either unsorted or a sorted T cell fraction (not recorded which). Every receptor here comes from a male donor with ankylosing spondylitis.

The chain couples TRBV5-1 to TRBJ2-3; TRBD1 aligns across 7 bases. Germline CDR1 SGHRS, CDR2 YFSETQ. The J segment lost 2 bases and the V segment lost 3 bases, leaving 3 bases of the junction unmatched. The CDR3 covers 14 residues. The CDR3 is CASSYRGTTDTQYF. The DNA for the CDR3 is TGCGCCAGCAGCTACAGGGGTACCACAGATACGCAGTATTTT.

The chain's CDR3 is CASSFQGNQETQYF. The CDR3 region has the DNA TGCGCCAGCAGCTTTCAGGGGAACCAAGAGACCCAGTACTTC. The V and J genes are TRBV5-1 and TRBJ2-5, with TRBD1 as a possible D gene (6 bases). The V end lost 2 bases, the J end lost 0 bases, and 8 bases lay between the germline ends. The germline gives CDR1 SGHRS, CDR2 YFSETQ. The CDR3 contains 14 residues.

This chain connects TRBV5-1 to TRBJ2-7; D might be TRBD1 or TRBD2, each matching 6 bases. Per germline, CDR1 SGHRS and CDR2 YFSETQ. The germline V and J ends were trimmed by 1 base and 6 bases, with 17 bases remaining between them. This CDR3 spans 15 amino acids. CDR3 coding DNA: TGCGCCAGCAGCTTGTTCCAGGGTCGGGGGCGCGAGCAGTACTTC. This codes for CASSLFQGRGREQYF.

This clonotype was seen many times. The chain links TRBV29-1 to TRBJ2-1, with D possibly being TRBD1 (6 bases). The CDR3 consists of 14 residues. The V gene lost 4 bases and the J gene lost 8 bases, with 18 bases spanning the gap. CDR1 and CDR2 from the germline V gene are SQVTM and ANQGSEA. This CDR3 is CSVALGQFGDEQFF. CDR3 DNA: TGCAGCGTTGCCCTCGGACAGTTCGGGGATGAGCAGTTCTTC.

The chain recombines TRBV20-1 with TRBJ2-5; TRBD2 agrees at 8 bases. Looked up from germline, CDR1 is DFQATT and CDR2 is SNEGSKA (reference sequence). The CDR3 sequence is 14 residues long. V lost 3 bases and J lost 2; bases outside the gene matches: 5. Here the CDR3 reads CSASLAGLQETQYF. CDR3 coding DNA: TGCAGTGCTAGCCTAGCGGGCCTACAAGAGACCCAGTACTTC.

The chain combines TRBV2 with TRBJ2-3; 10 bases fit TRBD2. The CDR3 consists of 15 residues. Germline trimming cut 6 bases from V and 4 bases from J; bases unmatched to any gene: 7. The germline V gene has CDR1 SNHLY and CDR2 FYNNEI. CDR3 bases: TGTGCCAGCAGGGGAGGTAGCGGGAGGCCAGATACGCAGTATTTT. It specifies CASRGGSGRPDTQYF.

This clonotype has only a few counts. This chain links TRBV2 with TRBJ2-1; TRBD2 aligns across 10 bases. V was clipped by 10 bases and J by 7 bases; unmatched bases: 13. Germline CDR1 SNHLY, CDR2 FYNNEI. The CDR3 length is 15 residues. In nucleotides, the CDR3 is TGTGCCACCAGCACTTTACGGACTAGCGGAAATGAGCAGTTCTTC. Translating gives CATSTLRTSGNEQFF.

The V call is TRBV12-5, the J call TRBJ2-1; 8 bases fit TRBD2. The CDR3 totals 18 residues. In germline, CDR1 is LGHNT, CDR2 FRNRAP. Germline trimming cut 0 bases from V and 5 bases from J; bases unmatched to any gene: 12. Here the CDR3 DNA reads TGTGCTAGTGGTTTGGTACTTCCCCCCAGCGGGGGTGACAATGAGCAGTTCTTC. Its translation is CASGLVLPPSGGDNEQFF. The whole variable domain, remainder taken from reference TRBV12-5 and TRBJ2-1, is DARVTQTPRHKVTEMGQEVTMRCQPILGHNTVFWYRQTMMQGLELLAYFRNRAPLDDSGMPKDRFSAEMPDATLATLKIQPSEPRDSAVYFCASGLVLPPSGGDNEQFFGPGTRLTVL.

This clonotype was seen a few times. An end of the junction does not agree with germline; a read error may underlie this. Here the CDR3 reads CATSDARTGGYTGELFF. As DNA, the CDR3 is TGTGCCACCAGTGACGCCCGGACGGGGGGGTACACTGGGGAGCTGTTTTTT. The chain has TRBV24-1 and TRBJ2-2; 8 nucleotides align to TRBD2. CDR1 is KGHDR, CDR2 SFDVKD, per germline. The CDR3 totals 17 residues.

This clonotype was detected a few times. The rearrangement links TRBV28 to TRBJ2-5, with 10 nucleotides matching TRBD1. V lost 6 bases to trimming and J lost 3 bases; unmatched junction nucleotides: 10. The CDR3 spans 16 residues. Germline values: CDR1 MDHEN, CDR2 SYDVKM. The CDR3 loop reads CASSGQGVFREETQYF. In nucleotides, the CDR3 is TGTGCCAGCAGCGGACAGGGGGTCTTTAGGGAAGAGACCCAGTACTTC. Supplemented by reference TRBV28 and TRBJ2-5, the full variable domain reads DVKVTQSSRYLVKRTGEKVFLECVQDMDHENMFWYRQDPGLGLRLIYFSYDVKMKEKGDIPEGYSVSREKKERFSLILESASTNQTSMYLCASSGQGVFREETQYFGPGTRLLVL.

The chain has TRBV7-9 and TRBJ2-1; 8 bases are shared with TRBD2. With V trimmed by 5 bases and J by 4 bases, 4 bases remained unmatched. This CDR3 is 14 amino acids long. Germline V gene lookup returns CDR1 SEHNR and CDR2 FQNEAQ (reference sequence). DNA for the CDR3: TGTGCCAGCAGCCGGACTAGCCTATACAATGAGCAGTTCTTC. It specifies CASSRTSLYNEQFF.

This clonotype was detected once. The chain recombines TRBV28 with TRBJ2-2, with D tentatively TRBD1 (5 bases). Germline loops: CDR1 MDHEN, CDR2 SYDVKM. CDR3 length equals 15 residues. Trimming stripped 6 bases from V and 3 bases from J, with 14 bases between. In nucleotides, the CDR3 is TGTGCCAGCAGAGTTTCCCCAGGGTACACCGGGGAGCTGTTTTTT. The encoded protein is CASRVSPGYTGELFF.

The chain recombines TRBV20-1 with TRBJ2-1, with TRBD2 matching 7 bases. CDR3 size: 15 residues. Germline values: CDR1 DFQATT, CDR2 SNEGSKA (reference sequence). V lost 6 bases to trimming and J lost 7 bases; unmatched junction nucleotides: 15. The CDR3 DNA is TGCAGTGCCTCAACCTGGCGGGAGATGGGGAATGAGCAGTTCTTC. Protein sequence: CSASTWREMGNEQFF.

The table lists this clonotype with a few counts. The genes are TRBV29-1 and TRBJ2-7, with 11 nucleotides matching TRBD1. V dropped 6 bases and J dropped 6; count of bases not matched to a gene: 7. Germline V gene sequence: CDR1 SQVTM, CDR2 ANQGSEA. The length of the CDR3 is 13 residues. The CDR3 DNA reads TGCAGCGTGGCTCCGGGACAGGGGGGCGAGCAGTACTTC. It yields the protein CSVAPGQGGEQYF.

This clonotype came up a few times. This chain uses TRBV5-1 with TRBJ2-2, with D maybe TRBD2 (6 bases). Trimming shortened V by 0 bases and J by 1 base, and 10 bases separated the two germline ends. This CDR3 comprises 16 residues. CDR1 is SGHRS, CDR2 YFSETQ, per germline. The CDR3 DNA reads as TGCGCCAGCAGCTTGGCATTGGGACTGAACACCGGGGAGCTGTTTTTT. Encoded protein: CASSLALGLNTGELFF.

V and J are TRBV7-2 and TRBJ2-3; 7 nucleotides match TRBD2. Germline V gives CDR1 SGHTA, CDR2 FQGNSA. This CDR3 is built from 14 residues. V shed 2 bases and J 4 bases; nucleotides not matched to a gene: 3. The CDR3 is CASSLILAADTQYF. CDR3 nucleotide sequence: TGTGCCAGCAGCTTAATCCTAGCGGCAGATACGCAGTATTTT. The variable domain in full, completed from reference TRBV7-2 and TRBJ2-3, reads GAGVSQSPSNKVTEKGKDVELRCDPISGHTALYWYRQSLGQGLEFLIYFQGNSAPDKSGLPSDRFSAERTGGSVSTLTIQRTQQEDSAVYLCASSLILAADTQYFGPGTRLTVL.

The V gene is TRBV10-3, the J gene TRBJ2-1, with 12 positions matching TRBD2. This CDR3 is built from 18 residues. Germline lookup yields CDR1 ENHRY and CDR2 SYGVKD. V lost 4 bases, J lost 0 bases, and 7 bases stayed unmatched. CDR3 sequence: CAISAGTSGFFSYNEQFF. As DNA, the CDR3 is TGTGCCATCAGTGCCGGGACTAGCGGGTTTTTCTCCTACAATGAGCAGTTCTTC.

This sequence joins TRBV7-2 and TRBJ2-7; D is uncertain. The CDR3 is made up of 13 amino acids. V dropped 4 bases and J dropped 2 bases, with 9 bases sitting between them. The germline gives CDR1 SGHTA, CDR2 FQGNSA. The CDR3 sequence is CASSSRTPYEQYF. For the CDR3, the DNA is TGTGCCAGCAGCTCCCGAACCCCCTACGAGCAGTACTTC.

This sequence joins TRBV20-1 and TRBJ2-3, with D maybe TRBD1 (6 bases). V lost 3 bases, J lost 3 bases, and 16 bases lay in between. Germline CDR1 and CDR2: DFQATT and SNEGSKA (reference sequence). This CDR3 has 15 residues. CDR3 loop: CSASGLGGVTDTQYF. The CDR3 DNA reads as TGCAGTGCTAGTGGTTTAGGGGGTGTAACAGATACGCAGTATTTT.

Here the CDR3 reads CASGFGGHGELFF. The CDR3 nucleotides are TGTGCTAGTGGTTTCGGGGGACACGGGGAGCTGTTTTTT. The chain combines TRBV12-5 with TRBJ2-2; possibly TRBD1 or TRBD2 for D (6 bases each). The CDR3 contains 13 residues. Germline loops: CDR1 LGHNT, CDR2 FRNRAP. V lost 3 bases to trimming and J lost 7 bases, with 9 bases between them.

The chain carries TRBV6-4 and TRBJ2-5, with D uncertain. This CDR3 contains 13 residues. Trimming removed 4 bases from V and 4 bases from J, with 10 bases in between. The germline V gene has CDR1 MRHNA and CDR2 SNTAGT. The CDR3 nucleotides are TGTGCCAGCAGTGTCCAGGACGGAGAGACCCAGTACTTC. Its protein product is CASSVQDGETQYF.

The genes are TRBV5-1 and TRBJ2-7, with TRBD1 matching over 12 bases. V shed 1 base and J 7 bases; nucleotides not matched to a gene: 9. Germline V gene lookup returns CDR1 SGHRS and CDR2 YFSETQ. The CDR3 is 16 amino acids. The DNA for the CDR3 is TGCGCCAGCAGCTTGATCCCGGGACAGGGGGCGCGAGAGCAGTACTTC. Translation gives CASSLIPGQGAREQYF.

J is TRBJ2-7 and V is TRBV20-1, with a tentative D call TRBD2 (5 bases). The V end lost 5 bases, the J end lost 3 bases, and 17 bases lay between the germline ends. Germline CDR1 reads DFQATT; CDR2 reads SNEGSKA (reference sequence). The CDR3 runs to 14 residues. DNA of the CDR3: TGCAGTGCTCTACCTAGCCCGGTGGGCTACGAGCAGTACTTC. This translates into CSALPSPVGYEQYF.

This clonotype has just a few counts. This chain uses TRBV12-3 or TRBV12-4 with TRBJ1-6; 10 bases are a match to TRBD1. The CDR3 length is 15 residues. After removal of 8 bases from V and 14 bases from J, the junction contained 15 bases not matched to a gene. The CDR3 protein is CASARQGANERTLHF. CDR3 nucleotides: TGTGCCAGCGCAAGACAGGGGGCCAACGAGCGAACCCTCCACTTT.

This clonotype occurred many times. The rearrangement links TRBV20-1 to TRBJ2-7; 8 nucleotides match TRBD2. Germline CDR1 DFQATT, CDR2 SNEGSKA (reference sequence). The CDR3 runs 15 residues. Losses at the gene ends were 5 bases for V and 2 bases for J; bases not matched to a gene: 11. DNA for the CDR3: TGCAGTGCTTCCCGCCCCGGGACTAGTCCCTACGAGCAGTACTTC. Protein: CSASRPGTSPYEQYF.

This chain connects TRBV20-1 to TRBJ1-3; 7 bases agree with TRBD1. The CDR3 totals 14 residues. Trimming took 7 bases from V and 1 from J; bases not matched to a gene: 7. Germline V lookup: CDR1 DFQATT, CDR2 SNEGSKA (reference sequence). The CDR3 DNA follows: TGCAGTGTTGAGACAGGGCTTTCTGGAAACACCATATATTTT. Residues: CSVETGLSGNTIYF.

This clonotype has only a few counts. The rearrangement joins TRBV12-3 or TRBV12-4 to TRBJ2-7; maybe TRBD1 (5 bases). Trimming stripped 1 base from V and 5 bases from J, with 12 bases between. The CDR3 is 14 residues long. Written as DNA, the CDR3 is TGTGCCAGCAGTTTAGTCTCAACAGGAAACGAGCAGTACTTC. This sequence encodes CASSLVSTGNEQYF.

The rearrangement uses TRBV24-1 and TRBJ2-3, with D unclear. Germline CDR1 reads KGHDR; CDR2 reads SFDVKD. The CDR3 is made up of 16 amino acids. Trimming shortened V by 3 bases and J by 3 bases, and 15 bases separated the two germline ends. The chain's CDR3 is CATSDPRTDETDTQYF. The CDR3 nucleotides are TGTGCCACCAGTGATCCTAGGACCGACGAAACAGATACGCAGTATTTT.

A few counts support this clonotype. V gene TRBV5-1 combines with J gene TRBJ2-3, with 10 bases aligning to TRBD1. Trimming cost V 6 bases and J 4 bases; bases outside gene matches: 5. Germline V lookup: CDR1 SGHRS, CDR2 YFSETQ. The CDR3 totals 14 residues. The CDR3 loop is CASTGTGAPDTQYF. CDR3 nucleotide sequence: TGCGCCAGCACCGGGACAGGGGCCCCAGATACGCAGTATTTT. The full variable domain, its missing parts supplied by reference TRBV5-1 and TRBJ2-3, is KAGVTQTPRYLIKTRGQQVTLSCSPISGHRSVSWYQQTPGQGLQFLFEYFSETQRNKGNFPGRFSGRQFSNSRSEMNVSTLELGDSALYLCASTGTGAPDTQYFGPGTRLTVL.